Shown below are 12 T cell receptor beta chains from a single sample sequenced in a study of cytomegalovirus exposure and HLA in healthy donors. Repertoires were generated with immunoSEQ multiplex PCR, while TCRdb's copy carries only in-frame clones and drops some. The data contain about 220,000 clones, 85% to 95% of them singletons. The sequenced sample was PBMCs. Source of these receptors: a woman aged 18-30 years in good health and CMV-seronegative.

The CDR3 DNA reads TGCGCCAGCAGGGCGGGACAGCGTTCTATCGGCTACACCTTC. Its protein product is CASRAGQRSIGYTF. This rearrangement joins TRBV5-1 to TRBJ1-2, with 7 bases that match TRBD1. Germline assignment: CDR1 SGHRS and CDR2 YFSETQ. V shed 5 bases, J shed 8 bases, and the junction held 12 bases outside the gene matches. The CDR3 runs to 14 residues.

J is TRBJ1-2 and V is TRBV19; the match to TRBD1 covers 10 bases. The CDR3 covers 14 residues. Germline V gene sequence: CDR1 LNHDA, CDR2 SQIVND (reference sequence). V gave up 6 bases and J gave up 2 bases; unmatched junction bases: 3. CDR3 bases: TGTGCCAGTAGAGGGACAGGGGCGAACTATGGCTACACCTTC. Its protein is CASRGTGANYGYTF.

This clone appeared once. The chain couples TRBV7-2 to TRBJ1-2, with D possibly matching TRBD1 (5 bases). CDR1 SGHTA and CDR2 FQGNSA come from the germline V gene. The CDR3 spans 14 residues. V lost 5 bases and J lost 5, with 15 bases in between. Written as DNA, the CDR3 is TGTGCCAGCAGCCCGCGGGGGACTGGTTATGGCTACACCTTC. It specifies CASSPRGTGYGYTF.

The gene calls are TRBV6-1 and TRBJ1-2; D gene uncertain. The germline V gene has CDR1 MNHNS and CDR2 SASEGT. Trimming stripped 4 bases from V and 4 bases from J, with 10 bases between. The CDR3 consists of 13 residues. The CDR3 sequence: CASSVAGGYGYTF. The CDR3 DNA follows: TGTGCCAGCAGTGTCGCCGGCGGCTATGGCTACACCTTC.

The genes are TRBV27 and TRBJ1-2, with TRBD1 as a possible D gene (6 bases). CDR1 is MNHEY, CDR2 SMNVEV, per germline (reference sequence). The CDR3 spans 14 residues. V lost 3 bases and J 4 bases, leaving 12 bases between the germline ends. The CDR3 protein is CASSFAGGGYGYTF. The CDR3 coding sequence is TGTGCCAGCAGTTTTGCGGGGGGCGGCTATGGCTACACCTTC.

CDR3 bases: TGTGCCAGCCGACACAGGGGGGAGAATGAGCAGTTCTTC. Translated: CASRHRGENEQFF. The J gene is TRBJ2-1, the V gene TRBV6-6; 8 bases match TRBD1. After removal of 8 bases from V and 7 bases from J, the junction contained 7 bases not matched to a gene. The CDR3 is 13 residues long. Per the germline V gene, CDR1 is MNHNY and CDR2 is SVGAGI (reference sequence).

The DNA of the CDR3 is TGTGCCAGCAGCTTAGGCCGAACGGGGACAGGTCCGGCAGATACGCAGTATTTT. Its translation: CASSLGRTGTGPADTQYF. The V and J genes are TRBV13 and TRBJ2-3, with 8 bases matching TRBD1. CDR3 length: 18 residues. V shed 0 bases and J 4 bases; nucleotides not matched to a gene: 12. The germline V gene encodes CDR1 PRHDT and CDR2 FYEKMQ (reference sequence). Filled out from reference TRBV13 and TRBJ2-3, the complete variable domain reads AAGVIQSPRHLIKEKRETATLKCYPIPRHDTVYWYQQGPGQDPQFLISFYEKMQSDKGSIPDRFSAQQFSDYHSELNMSSLELGDSALYFCASSLGRTGTGPADTQYFGPGTRLTVL.

CDR3 residues: CASSSHRGRDEQYF. Here the CDR3 DNA reads TGTGCCAGCAGTTCGCATAGGGGCAGGGACGAGCAGTACTTC. The chain is built from TRBV27 and TRBJ2-7; perhaps TRBD1 as D (5 bases). Germline CDR1 is MNHEY and CDR2 is SMNVEV (reference sequence). This CDR3 region has 14 residues. V lost 4 bases and J 5 bases, leaving 15 bases between the germline ends.

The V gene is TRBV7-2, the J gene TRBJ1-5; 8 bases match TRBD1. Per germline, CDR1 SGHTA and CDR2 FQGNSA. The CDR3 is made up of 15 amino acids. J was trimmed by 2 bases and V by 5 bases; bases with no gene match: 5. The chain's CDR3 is CASSTGGVGNQPQHF. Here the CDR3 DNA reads TGTGCCAGCAGCACAGGGGGGGTTGGCAATCAGCCCCAGCATTTT.

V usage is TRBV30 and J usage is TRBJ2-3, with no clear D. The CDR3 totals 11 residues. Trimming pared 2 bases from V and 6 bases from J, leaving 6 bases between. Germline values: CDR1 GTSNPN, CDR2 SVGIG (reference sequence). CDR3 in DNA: TGTGCCTGGAGTTACGAGGATACGCAGTATTTT. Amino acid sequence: CAWSYEDTQYF.

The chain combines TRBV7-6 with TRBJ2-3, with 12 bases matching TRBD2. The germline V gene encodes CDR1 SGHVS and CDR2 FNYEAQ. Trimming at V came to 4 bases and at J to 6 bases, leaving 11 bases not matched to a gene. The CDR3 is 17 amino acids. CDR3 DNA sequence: TGTGCCAGCAGCTGGGACCAGACTAGCGGGAGCGTGGATACGCAGTATTTT. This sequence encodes CASSWDQTSGSVDTQYF.

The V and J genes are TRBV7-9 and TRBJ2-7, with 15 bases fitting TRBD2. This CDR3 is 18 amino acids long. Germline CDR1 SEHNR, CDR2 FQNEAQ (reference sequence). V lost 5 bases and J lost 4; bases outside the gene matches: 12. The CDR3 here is CASSNGLAGGPSRYEQYF. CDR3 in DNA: TGTGCCAGCAGCAACGGACTAGCGGGAGGGCCGAGTCGGTACGAGCAGTACTTC.